The 30 T cell receptor beta chains in this list originate from one sample, sequenced in a study of blood T cell repertoires in COVID-19. The table came from immunoSEQ multiplex PCR; TCRdb's copy has only in-frame clones and leaves some out. This table holds roughly 290,000 clones, around 89% found once. The sample consisted of peripheral blood. The receptors derive from a woman aged 60-75 years with acute or convalescent COVID-19.

This rearrangement joins TRBV6-6 to TRBJ1-6, with D tentatively TRBD1 (6 bases). The germline V gene has CDR1 MNHNY and CDR2 SVGAGI (reference sequence). The CDR3 has 15 residues. Deletions cut 5 bases from V and 10 bases from J, with 18 bases between. The CDR3 spells CASSASEGVTSPLHF. The DNA for the CDR3 is TGTGCCAGCAGTGCTTCCGAGGGGGTTACCTCACCCCTCCACTTT.

The rearrangement uses TRBV2 and TRBJ1-4; 9 nucleotides agree with TRBD1. From germline, CDR1 is SNHLY and CDR2 FYNNEI. V lost 6 bases and J lost 8; bases outside the gene matches: 4. The CDR3 consists of 13 residues. CDR3 residues: CASRGQGGEKLFF. The CDR3 DNA reads as TGTGCCAGCAGGGGACAGGGTGGCGAAAAACTGTTTTTT.

Concerning this clone itself: Additional DNA sequences in this sample encode the identical CDR3. The J gene is TRBJ1-5, the V gene TRBV4-2, with TRBD1 as a possible D gene (6 bases). Between the trimmed V and J ends, which lost 6 bases and 7 bases, there was a span of 13 bases. The CDR3 is 13 residues long. Per germline, CDR1 LGHNA and CDR2 YNFKEQ. CDR3: CASSPGEGQPQHF. The CDR3 DNA reads TGTGCCAGCAGTCCAGGGGAAGGACAGCCCCAGCATTTT.

CDR3 coding DNA: TGTGCCAGCAGTTACTCTGGAGAGTTTGGCAAAAACATTCAGTACTTC. Translated, it gives CASSYSGEFGKNIQYF. The rearrangement links TRBV6-6 to TRBJ2-4; D remains unclear. V was shortened by 0 bases and J by 3 bases, with 12 bases between the two germline ends. The germline V gene has CDR1 MNHNY and CDR2 SVGAGI (reference sequence). This CDR3 is built from 16 residues.

The CDR3 is CASSLSLDRATGELFF. Here the CDR3 DNA reads TGCGCCAGCAGCTTGTCCCTGGACAGGGCCACCGGGGAGCTGTTTTTT. The rearrangement uses TRBV5-1 and TRBJ2-2; 8 nucleotides line up with TRBD1. Germline lookup yields CDR1 SGHRS and CDR2 YFSETQ. This CDR3 comprises 16 residues. Trimming removed 1 base from V and 4 bases from J; junction bases left unmatched: 6.

The rearrangement links TRBV10-3 to TRBJ2-1; 12 bases agree with TRBD2. The V segment lost 6 bases and the J segment 6 bases; nucleotides outside the gene matches: 3. Germline lookup yields CDR1 ENHRY and CDR2 SYGVKD. This CDR3 region has 14 residues. CDR3 sequence: CAISATSGGNEQFF. The CDR3 bases are TGTGCCATCAGCGCGACTAGCGGGGGCAATGAGCAGTTCTTC.

This chain connects TRBV28 to TRBJ1-1; 8 positions agree with TRBD1. The germline V gene has CDR1 MDHEN and CDR2 SYDVKM. The CDR3 length is 14 residues. V gave up 8 bases and J gave up 5 bases; unmatched junction bases: 10. CDR3 sequence reads: CASLQGQGKTEAFF. The CDR3 DNA follows: TGTGCCAGCCTACAAGGACAGGGAAAGACTGAAGCTTTCTTT.

The gene calls are TRBV24-1 and TRBJ1-2; 8 bases map to TRBD1. CDR3 size: 13 residues. The V segment lost 3 bases and the J segment 5 bases; nucleotides outside the gene matches: 1. Germline V gene lookup returns CDR1 KGHDR and CDR2 SFDVKD. The DNA of the CDR3 is TGTGCCACCAGTGATAACAGGGGGTATGGCTACACCTTC. It specifies CATSDNRGYGYTF.

V is TRBV27 and J is TRBJ1-2; 9 bases line up with TRBD1. V lost 6 bases and J lost 2; bases outside the gene matches: 4. The germline gives CDR1 MNHEY, CDR2 SMNVEV (reference sequence). CDR3 size: 14 residues. The CDR3 protein is CASRQGARNYGYTF. In DNA, the CDR3 is TGTGCCAGCAGACAGGGGGCGCGAAACTATGGCTACACCTTC.

V is TRBV28 and J is TRBJ1-4, with D possibly being TRBD1 (6 bases). V shed 8 bases and J shed 4 bases, with 11 bases lying between them. The length of the CDR3 is 13 residues. Germline assignment: CDR1 MDHEN and CDR2 SYDVKM. The CDR3 DNA reads TGTGCCAGCCGGGGACACTTTAATGAAAAACTGTTTTTT. This translates into CASRGHFNEKLFF.

The chain joins TRBV6-5 to TRBJ2-7, with 10 bases that match TRBD1. Unmatched junction bases numbered 4, after V lost 2 bases and J lost 3 bases. The CDR3 is made up of 15 amino acids. Germline-derived CDR1 and CDR2 are MNHEY and SVGAGI. CDR3 region: CASSYTGQGDYEQYF. The DNA for the CDR3 is TGTGCCAGCAGTTACACTGGACAGGGGGACTACGAGCAGTACTTC.

This sequence joins TRBV2 and TRBJ2-7; perhaps TRBD1 as D (6 bases). CDR1 is SNHLY and CDR2 is FYNNEI in the germline V gene. The CDR3 extends over 13 amino acids. V gave up 8 bases and J gave up 0 bases, with 11 bases separating them. The CDR3 here is CASGYRASYEQYF. CDR3 DNA: TGTGCCAGCGGGTACAGGGCCTCCTACGAGCAGTACTTC.

This rearrangement joins TRBV27 to TRBJ2-7, with TRBD2 as a possible D gene (5 bases). Trimming removed 4 bases at V and 4 bases at J, with 14 bases between. There are 14 residues in the CDR3. CDR1 is MNHEY, CDR2 SMNVEV, per germline (reference sequence). The CDR3 sequence is CASSSGVLGYEQYF. DNA for the CDR3: TGTGCCAGCAGTTCCGGGGTCCTCGGGTACGAGCAGTACTTC.

This clone was counted once. This CDR3 reads CASSEKGGDQPQHF. For the CDR3, the DNA is TGTGCCAGCAGTGAAAAGGGGGGGGATCAGCCCCAGCATTTT. The chain recombines TRBV6-1 with TRBJ1-5, with D possibly matching TRBD1 (6 bases). Trimming removed 2 bases at V and 5 bases at J, with 10 bases between. The CDR3 has 14 amino acids. Germline CDR1 MNHNS, CDR2 SASEGT.

V is TRBV3-1 (or the pseudogene TRBV3-2) and J is TRBJ2-5; possible D gene TRBD1, 5 bases. CDR3 length: 17 residues. Trimming removed 4 bases from V and 0 bases from J, with 18 bases in between. Germline CDR1 and CDR2: LGHDT and YNNKEL (reference sequence). DNA for the CDR3: TGTGCCAGCAGCCGTCAGAAAGTAGGGGCGTACCAAGAGACCCAGTACTTC. This gives the protein CASSRQKVGAYQETQYF.

The V and J genes are TRBV11-2 and TRBJ2-3, with D perhaps matching TRBD1 (6 bases). The germline CDR1 and CDR2 sequences are SGHAT and FQNNGV. The CDR3 has 14 amino acids. Trimming stripped 8 bases from V and 2 bases from J, with 14 bases between. CDR3 sequence: CASGNWGLTDTQYF. CDR3 bases: TGTGCCAGCGGCAACTGGGGGCTCACAGATACGCAGTATTTT.

This clone was seen just once. In nucleotides, the CDR3 is TGTGCCAGCAGCTACCGACTAGCGGAGCCTCAAGAGACCCAGTACTTC. Its translation is CASSYRLAEPQETQYF. The chain joins TRBV7-9 to TRBJ2-5; 9 bases are shared with TRBD2. V was pared by 4 bases and J by 2 bases, with 8 bases of the junction left unmatched. This CDR3 comprises 16 residues. Germline assignment: CDR1 SEHNR and CDR2 FQNEAQ (reference sequence).

This sequence joins TRBV6-2 or TRBV6-3 and TRBJ1-6; weak D call: TRBD1 (5 bases). Germline V lookup: CDR1 MNHEY, CDR2 SVGEGT. V lost 2 bases, J lost 8 bases, and 10 bases lay in between. The CDR3 consists of 14 residues. CDR3 loop: CASSYAGGDSPLHF. DNA of the CDR3: TGTGCCAGCAGTTACGCAGGAGGGGATTCACCCCTCCACTTT.

This clone was picked up one time. The rearrangement uses TRBV18 and TRBJ2-5; possibly TRBD2 for D (5 bases). Germline CDR1 reads KGHSH; CDR2 reads LQKENI. Trimming stripped 6 bases from V and 5 bases from J, with 13 bases between. The CDR3 has 13 residues. As DNA, the CDR3 is TGTGCCAGCTCCCCGGGAAGCCGGGAGACCCAGTACTTC. Protein: CASSPGSRETQYF.

V and J are TRBV10-2 and TRBJ1-6; D gene ambiguous. V lost 5 bases and J 9 bases, leaving 14 bases between the germline ends. CDR1 is WSHSY and CDR2 is SAAADI in the germline V gene. This CDR3 comprises 14 residues. CDR3 residues: CASSSGRAASPLHF. The DNA for the CDR3 is TGCGCCAGCAGTTCCGGGAGGGCAGCTTCACCCCTCCACTTT.

Details on this clone: The same CDR3 can be traced to other DNA sequences in this sample. The rearrangement uses TRBV3-1 (or the pseudogene TRBV3-2) and TRBJ2-1, with 9 bases identical to TRBD1. This CDR3 spans 15 amino acids. The J segment lost 6 bases and the V segment lost 6 bases, leaving 9 bases of the junction unmatched. The germline gives CDR1 LGHDT, CDR2 YNNKEL (reference sequence). This chain's CDR3 is CASRSTGGGRNEQFF. In DNA, the CDR3 is TGTGCCAGCAGGTCGACAGGGGGAGGCCGCAATGAGCAGTTCTTC.

This rearrangement joins TRBV19 to TRBJ1-5; a possible D gene is TRBD1 (5 bases). V shed 8 bases and J shed 0 bases, with 17 bases lying between them. The CDR3 is made up of 16 amino acids. Germline CDR1 LNHDA, CDR2 SQIVND (reference sequence). For the CDR3, the DNA is TGTGCCAGTCGTAAGGGCGGGACTTATAGCAATCAGCCCCAGCATTTT. Residues: CASRKGGTYSNQPQHF.

The chain is built from TRBV7-2 and TRBJ2-3; TRBD2 agrees at 10 bases. V shed 2 bases, J shed 1 base, and the junction held 6 bases outside the gene matches. Per germline, CDR1 SGHTA and CDR2 FQGNSA. This CDR3 is 17 amino acids long. The DNA for the CDR3 is TGTGCCAGCAGCTTACTAGCGGGGGCGCGGGGCACAGATACGCAGTATTTT. It translates to CASSLLAGARGTDTQYF.

This chain uses TRBV7-2 with TRBJ1-2, with a possible D match to TRBD1 (5 bases). This CDR3 is built from 13 residues. Germline-derived CDR1 and CDR2 are SGHTA and FQGNSA. Trimming left V 4 bases short and J 0 bases short, with 6 bases between. CDR3 region: CASSSTANYGYTF. In DNA, the CDR3 is TGTGCCAGCAGCTCGACAGCTAACTATGGCTACACCTTC.

The chain employs TRBV7-2 and TRBJ2-7; 15 positions match TRBD2. J lost 7 bases, V lost 1 base, and 5 bases had no gene match. This CDR3 is built from 16 residues. Germline V gene data show CDR1 as SGHTA and CDR2 as FQGNSA. CDR3 sequence (DNA): TGTGCCAGCAGCTTAGAAGGGACTAGCGGGGGGAGGGAGCAGTACTTC. Translation gives CASSLEGTSGGREQYF.

The rearrangement joins TRBV10-3 to TRBJ1-1; D unclear. The length of the CDR3 is 13 residues. V was clipped by 0 bases and J by 3 bases, with 5 bases between them. Germline values: CDR1 ENHRY, CDR2 SYGVKD. The CDR3 reads CAISESIDTEAFF. In DNA, the CDR3 is TGTGCCATCAGTGAGTCCATAGACACTGAAGCTTTCTTT.

The chain is built from TRBV5-8 and TRBJ2-1, with D possibly being TRBD1 (5 bases). The CDR3 spans 16 residues. The V and J ends lost 0 bases and 2 bases respectively, with 12 bases between them. Per the germline V gene, CDR1 is SGHTS and CDR2 is YDEGEE. In DNA, the CDR3 is TGTGCCAGCAGCTTGGGCTCAGGGTTAACCTACAATGAGCAGTTCTTC. It specifies CASSLGSGLTYNEQFF.

V usage is TRBV30 and J usage is TRBJ1-3; the D is unclear. With 0 bases removed from V and 2 bases from J, the gap between germline ends came to 14 bases. The CDR3 is 16 amino acids. Germline CDR1 and CDR2: GTSNPN and SVGIG (reference sequence). The CDR3: CAWSVDLTNTGNTIYF. The CDR3, as DNA: TGTGCCTGGAGTGTAGATCTTACGAACACTGGAAACACCATATATTTT.

This clone has just a few counts. This chain links TRBV5-1 with TRBJ1-5; possibly TRBD1 for D (5 bases). The CDR3 is 14 residues long. CDR1 SGHRS and CDR2 YFSETQ come from the germline V gene. The ends were cut back, 4 bases at V and 1 base at J, with 9 bases in the middle. The CDR3 loop reads CASSGGESNQPQHF. CDR3 nucleotides: TGCGCCAGCAGCGGGGGGGAGAGCAATCAGCCCCAGCATTTT.

The CDR3 DNA follows: TGCGCCAGCAGCTCCGCCCCCCTGGACAGGCAAGAGACCCAGTACTTC. It encodes CASSSAPLDRQETQYF. The V call is TRBV5-1, the J call TRBJ2-5, with 7 positions matching TRBD1. Germline V gives CDR1 SGHRS, CDR2 YFSETQ. This CDR3 has 16 amino acids. After removal of 3 bases from V and 2 bases from J, the junction contained 10 bases not matched to a gene.